This TCR beta chain emerged from a study of T cell responses to AZD1222 COVID-19 vaccine. Across the study: Timing groups of about 4 and about 12 weeks for second doses were pooled. Study-level results: At study baseline, merely several AZD1222 recipients were seropositive.

Germline CDR1 is KGHSH and CDR2 is LQKENI. Trimming cost V 2 bases and J 3 bases, with 10 bases left between them. This CDR3 region has 14 residues. This table comes from immunoSEQ multiplex PCR, and its TCRdb copy is limited to in-frame clones, with some not included. The sample comprises roughly 120,000 clones, about nine tenths of which are singletons, and 4% to 4.5% rests with the top ten. Points on this clone: The antigen is not known.

This chain joins TRBV18 and TRBJ1-1, with a weak D call TRBD1 (6 bases). This TCR was recovered from an adult in good health. Here the sequenced sample was peripheral blood, taken on day 0 of AZD1222 vaccination. This CDR3 reads CASSPIEGDTEAFF. CDR3 nucleotide sequence: TGTGCCAGCTCACCAATTGAGGGGGACACTGAAGCTTTCTTT. Full variable domain (outside the CDR3, taken from reference TRBV18 and TRBJ1-1): NAGVMQNPRHLVRRRGQEARLRCSPMKGHSHVYWYRQLPEEGLKFMVYLQKENIIDESGMPKERFSAEFPKEGPSILRIQQVVRGDSAAYFCASSPIEGDTEAFFGQGTRLTVV.